A single sample gave rise to the 21 T cell receptor beta chains below, sequenced in a study of PD-1 blockade in classical Hodgkin lymphoma. Using immunoSEQ multiplex PCR, the repertoire was profiled, and TCRdb retains in-frame clones only, with some absent. Of around 18,000 clones listed, roughly four fifths are singletons. The time point: cycle 4 day 1 (C4D1), after more than five weeks of nivolumab. Each patient's relapse followed autologous stem cell transplantation, and brentuximab vedotin exposure varied. The authors purified CD4+ T cells from thawed PBMCs by magnetic negative selection. Sequences were derived from CD4+ T cells from blood, sampled before the fourth cycle of nivolumab. All receptors come from a human donor with classical Hodgkin lymphoma.

This chain joins TRBV30 and TRBJ2-6; no reliable D call. In germline, CDR1 is GTSNPN, CDR2 SVGIG (reference sequence). Trimming removed 7 bases from V and 1 base from J, with 11 bases in between. The CDR3 spans 14 residues. CDR3 residues: CASDADSGANVLTF. The DNA for the CDR3 is TGTGCCTCGGACGCCGATTCTGGGGCCAACGTCCTGACTTTC.

The V gene is TRBV11-2, the J gene TRBJ2-5, with D unresolved. This CDR3 region has 18 residues. CDR1 is SGHAT and CDR2 is FQNNGV in the germline V gene. Trimming took 5 bases from V and 1 from J, leaving 23 bases between them. In DNA, the CDR3 is TGTGCCAGCAGCAAATCGTGGGGTTTCAGCTCTATCCAAGAGACCCAGTACTTC. Residues: CASSKSWGFSSIQETQYF.

V is TRBV29-1 and J is TRBJ2-5; possibly TRBD1 for D (6 bases). The end of the DNA aligns better with TRBJ2-7, so the J call may be wrong. There are 13 residues in the CDR3. The germline gives CDR1 SQVTM, CDR2 ANQGSEA. The chain's CDR3 is CSVAGAATYEQYF. Here the CDR3 DNA reads TGCAGCGTTGCAGGGGCCGCGACCTACGAGCAGTACTTC.

This rearrangement joins TRBV4-2 to TRBJ1-2; TRBD1 is a possible D gene (6 bases). CDR1 is LGHNA, CDR2 YNFKEQ, per germline. This CDR3 is 13 amino acids long. V shed 3 bases and J shed 6 bases, with 11 bases lying between them. The CDR3 here is CASSQEGDDGYTF. The CDR3 coding sequence is TGTGCCAGCAGCCAGGAGGGGGATGATGGCTACACCTTC.

This clone was counted a single time. The rearrangement links TRBV10-1 to TRBJ1-2; TRBD1 agrees at 8 bases. The CDR3 is made up of 15 amino acids. V lost 2 bases to trimming and J lost 2 bases; unmatched junction nucleotides: 4. The germline CDR1 and CDR2 sequences are WNHNN and SYGVQD (reference sequence). The CDR3 sequence: CASSETRGQNYGYTF. In nucleotides, the CDR3 is TGCGCCAGCAGTGAGACCAGGGGGCAGAACTATGGCTACACCTTC.

The J gene is TRBJ2-3, the V gene TRBV6-1; D is possibly TRBD1 (6 bases). V shed 6 bases and J shed 2 bases, with 12 bases lying between them. The CDR3 sequence is 14 residues long. Germline CDR1 and CDR2: MNHNS and SASEGT. CDR3 DNA: TGTGCCAGCAGGGACAGCTGGATCACAGATACGCAGTATTTT. Translation: CASRDSWITDTQYF.

The V and J genes are TRBV7-9 and TRBJ2-1; D may be TRBD1 or TRBD2 (6 bases each). CDR1 and CDR2 (germline): SEHNR, FQNEAQ (reference sequence). The V gene lost 4 bases and the J gene lost 5 bases, with 18 bases spanning the gap. The CDR3 is 16 amino acids. The CDR3 region is CASSSTGARENNEQFF. For the CDR3, the DNA is TGTGCCAGCAGCTCGACGGGGGCGCGGGAAAACAATGAGCAGTTCTTC.

This rearrangement joins TRBV5-4 to TRBJ2-7; unclear D gene. The CDR3 has 14 residues. Germline assignment: CDR1 SGHNT and CDR2 YYREEE (reference sequence). Trimming removed 4 bases at V and 3 bases at J, with 14 bases between. CDR3 DNA: TGTGCCAGCAGCCTGGTGGGAACCGACTACGAGCAGTACTTC. Its protein is CASSLVGTDYEQYF.

The chain links TRBV7-9 to TRBJ1-4; D remains ambiguous. Trimming removed 1 base at V and 8 bases at J, with 5 bases between. Germline CDR1 reads SEHNR; CDR2 reads FQNEAQ (reference sequence). The CDR3 has 12 residues. CDR3 protein: CASSLGPEKLFF. The CDR3 nucleotides are TGTGCCAGCAGCTTAGGGCCGGAAAAACTGTTTTTT.

This clone was detected a few times. The V and J genes are TRBV12-2 and TRBJ1-3. TRBV12-2 is labeled a pseudogene. The CDR3 sequence is 17 residues long. CDR3 amino acids: CASRRLQRYFSGNTIYF. CDR3 in DNA: TGTGCAAGTCGCCGGTTACAGCGCTACTTTTCTGGAAACACCATATATTTT.

The chain carries TRBV2 and TRBJ2-7; D is perhaps TRBD1 (5 bases). Germline V gene sequence: CDR1 SNHLY, CDR2 FYNNEI. This CDR3 is 13 amino acids long. V was shortened by 7 bases and J by 3 bases, with 13 bases between the two germline ends. CDR3 sequence reads: CASNQGQYYEQYF. CDR3 bases: TGTGCCAGCAACCAGGGCCAATACTACGAGCAGTACTTC.

The sample holds one count of this clone. The rearrangement uses TRBV5-1 and TRBJ1-4; the match to TRBD1 covers 8 bases. From germline, CDR1 is SGHRS and CDR2 YFSETQ. The CDR3 covers 15 residues. The J segment lost 8 bases and the V segment lost 2 bases, leaving 8 bases of the junction unmatched. This CDR3 reads CASSFQGALREKLFF. The DNA for the CDR3 is TGCGCCAGCAGCTTCCAGGGGGCATTGCGAGAAAAACTGTTTTTT.

The CDR3 DNA follows: TGTGCCAGCTCCGGGACAGTCTCTGGAAACACCATATATTTT. Protein sequence: CASSGTVSGNTIYF. This chain uses TRBV19 with TRBJ1-3; TRBD1 agrees at 7 bases. The V gene's germline CDR1 is LNHDA and CDR2 SQIVND (reference sequence). The CDR3 contains 14 residues. The trim removed 9 bases at V and 0 bases at J, leaving 5 bases unmatched.

The chain links TRBV30 to TRBJ2-2; D ambiguous. Germline V CDR1 and CDR2: GTSNPN, SVGIG (reference sequence). CDR3 length equals 16 residues. The V end was cut by 0 bases, the J end by 2 bases, with 13 bases between. The CDR3 reads CAWSVRLLLNTGELFF. DNA of the CDR3: TGTGCCTGGAGTGTACGGCTCTTACTAAACACCGGGGAGCTGTTTTTT.

The chain links TRBV6-1 to TRBJ1-1, with 7 bases lining up with TRBD1. Germline lookup yields CDR1 MNHNS and CDR2 SASEGT. This CDR3 is 14 amino acids long. J was trimmed by 1 base and V by 6 bases; bases with no gene match: 5. The CDR3 coding sequence is TGTGCCAGCAGGATGACAGGGACGAACACTGAAGCTTTCTTT. As protein: CASRMTGTNTEAFF.

The chain couples TRBV7-8 to TRBJ2-3; 8 nucleotides align to TRBD2. The CDR3 is made up of 16 amino acids. Germline CDR1 and CDR2: SGHVS and FQNEAQ. The V gene end was trimmed by 7 bases and the J gene end by 3 bases; junction bases not matched to a gene: 12. The CDR3 here is CASTLGHSGITDTQYF. CDR3 nucleotides: TGTGCCAGCACCCTGGGCCATAGCGGGATAACAGATACGCAGTATTTT.

The CDR3 loop reads CSVGLAGIQYF. In DNA form, the CDR3 reads TGCAGCGTTGGCCTAGCAGGCATTCAGTACTTC. The rearrangement links TRBV29-1 to TRBJ2-4; a weak D match, TRBD2 (5 bases). CDR1 and CDR2 (germline): SQVTM, ANQGSEA. V shed 4 bases and J shed 9 bases, with 10 bases lying between them. This CDR3 is built from 11 residues.

The chain uses TRBV19 and TRBJ1-3; unclear D gene. Trimming shortened V by 7 bases and J by 2 bases, and 9 bases separated the two germline ends. Germline V gives CDR1 LNHDA, CDR2 SQIVND (reference sequence). The length of the CDR3 is 13 residues. The CDR3 is CASTRQPGNTIYF. The CDR3 DNA reads TGTGCCAGTACCCGCCAGCCTGGAAACACCATATATTTT.

The V gene is TRBV6-1, the J gene TRBJ1-2, with 8 bases fitting TRBD1. Germline CDR1 and CDR2: MNHNS and SASEGT. V dropped 6 bases and J dropped 3; count of bases not matched to a gene: 9. The CDR3 runs to 15 residues. CDR3 in amino acids: CASRRGQGYDYGYTF. CDR3 DNA sequence: TGTGCCAGCAGGAGAGGACAGGGCTACGACTATGGCTACACCTTC.

The J gene is TRBJ1-2, the V gene TRBV23-1; 7 bases match TRBD1. TRBV23-1 carries the ORF label, with uncertain function. The CDR3 is made up of 14 amino acids. V lost 2 bases, J lost 3 bases, and 3 bases stayed unmatched. CDR3 region: CASSQGTAHYGYTF. The CDR3 DNA is TGCGCCAGCAGTCAAGGGACAGCCCACTATGGCTACACCTTC.

V gene TRBV6-1 combines with J gene TRBJ2-3; 10 bases are a match to TRBD2. Trimming took 4 bases from V and 5 from J; bases not matched to a gene: 9. This CDR3 comprises 16 residues. Per germline, CDR1 MNHNS and CDR2 SASEGT. CDR3 sequence reads: CASSGLAGSTGDTQYF. CDR3 DNA: TGTGCCAGCAGTGGACTAGCGGGTTCGACCGGAGATACGCAGTATTTT.